The 18 T cell receptor beta chains in this list originate from one sample, sequenced in a study of blood T cell repertoires in COVID-19. The assay was immunoSEQ multiplex PCR, and TCRdb's table has in-frame clones only and misses some. Of approximately 300,000 clones listed, approximately 90% were seen once; the top ten hold about 4.6%. Sequencing was performed on peripheral blood. These receptor sequences come from a man aged 35 to 55 with acute or convalescent COVID-19.

V gene TRBV7-2 combines with J gene TRBJ1-5; 7 bases are shared with TRBD1. V was clipped by 2 bases and J by 1 base; unmatched bases: 2. CDR1 and CDR2 (germline): SGHTA, FQGNSA. This CDR3 region has 15 residues. The CDR3 is CASSLTTGSNQPQHF. The CDR3 DNA follows: TGTGCCAGCAGCTTAACGACAGGGAGCAATCAGCCCCAGCATTTT.

The genes are TRBV15 and TRBJ1-3; D gene ambiguous. Germline CDR1 reads LNHNV; CDR2 reads YYDKDF (reference sequence). V lost 2 bases, J lost 3 bases, and 5 bases lay in between. The CDR3 extends over 13 amino acids. For the CDR3, the DNA is TGTGCCACCAGCAGACCTCTTGGAAACACCATATATTTT. Translating it yields CATSRPLGNTIYF.

The V and J genes are TRBV2 and TRBJ2-3; D is unresolved. The CDR3 is 14 amino acids. V dropped 2 bases and J dropped 0 bases, with 6 bases sitting between them. The V gene's germline CDR1 is SNHLY and CDR2 FYNNEI. The CDR3 coding sequence is TGTGCCAGCAGTGAACTGGCTAGCACAGATACGCAGTATTTT. Translating it yields CASSELASTDTQYF.

J is TRBJ2-3 and V is TRBV11-3; TRBD2 agrees at 10 bases. The V gene end was trimmed by 4 bases and the J gene end by 2 bases; junction bases not matched to a gene: 6. CDR1 and CDR2 (germline): SGHNT, YENEEA. The CDR3 loop spans 16 amino acids. The CDR3 DNA is TGTGCCAGCAGCTCGTCTAGCGGGGGCTTCACAGATACGCAGTATTTT. Translating it yields CASSSSSGGFTDTQYF.

The chain uses TRBV18 and TRBJ1-5, with D possibly TRBD1 on 6 matching bases. Trimming stripped 4 bases from V and 2 bases from J, with 12 bases between. This CDR3 comprises 15 residues. CDR1 and CDR2 from the germline V gene are KGHSH and LQKENI. Here the CDR3 reads CASSLQGLGNQPQHF. The CDR3 DNA follows: TGTGCCAGCTCACTACAGGGCTTAGGCAATCAGCCCCAGCATTTT.

The chain carries TRBV5-4 and TRBJ1-1; no firm D call. Germline CDR1 and CDR2: SGHNT and YYREEE (reference sequence). The CDR3 has 15 amino acids. The V gene lost 4 bases and the J gene lost 4 bases, with 17 bases spanning the gap. The CDR3 loop is CASSILTVPTTEAFF. As DNA, the CDR3 is TGTGCCAGCAGCATTTTAACAGTCCCAACCACTGAAGCTTTCTTT.

This clone was recorded a few times. V usage is TRBV3-1 (or the pseudogene TRBV3-2) and J usage is TRBJ1-2; D unclear. Trimming removed 0 bases from V and 4 bases from J, with 6 bases in between. The CDR3 runs 13 residues. Germline values: CDR1 LGHDT, CDR2 YNNKEL (reference sequence). DNA of the CDR3: TGTGCCAGCAGCCAAGAACAGATCTATGGCTACACCTTC. This codes for CASSQEQIYGYTF.

The V call is TRBV6-1, the J call TRBJ1-6; D gene unclear. The V gene lost 1 base and the J gene lost 11 bases, with 12 bases spanning the gap. Germline V gene sequence: CDR1 MNHNS, CDR2 SASEGT. The CDR3 has 14 amino acids. The chain's CDR3 is CASSEGAPSPPLHF. The CDR3 DNA reads TGTGCCAGCAGTGAAGGGGCCCCTTCCCCACCCCTCCACTTT.

The chain recombines TRBV10-1 with TRBJ2-3, with D perhaps matching TRBD1 (6 bases). Germline V gene lookup returns CDR1 WNHNN and CDR2 SYGVQD (reference sequence). The CDR3 has 13 residues. V dropped 4 bases and J dropped 4 bases, with 9 bases sitting between them. The CDR3 nucleotides are TGCGCCAGCAGTGGACAGGTTTCAGATACGCAGTATTTT. Encoded protein: CASSGQVSDTQYF.

This sequence joins TRBV23-1 and TRBJ1-6; D remains unclear. TRBV23-1 carries the ORF label, with uncertain function. The CDR3 runs to 14 residues. Trimming stripped 7 bases from V and 0 bases from J, with 7 bases between. The CDR3 sequence: CASKRSSYNSPLHF. The CDR3 DNA follows: TGCGCCAGCAAGCGGAGCTCCTATAATTCACCCCTCCACTTT.

This chain joins TRBV30 and TRBJ2-1, with 11 bases aligning to TRBD2. The CDR3 totals 17 residues. V lost 2 bases and J lost 1; bases outside the gene matches: 7. From germline, CDR1 is GTSNPN and CDR2 SVGIG (reference sequence). The CDR3 reads CAWSLAGGHKSYNEQFF. In DNA, the CDR3 is TGTGCCTGGAGTCTAGCGGGGGGCCATAAATCCTACAATGAGCAGTTCTTC.

This clone was picked up a small number of times. This chain uses TRBV19 with TRBJ1-2; D might be TRBD1 (5 bases). Germline-derived CDR1 and CDR2 are LNHDA and SQIVND (reference sequence). There are 17 residues in the CDR3. Between the trimmed V and J ends, which lost 0 bases and 6 bases, there was a span of 20 bases. CDR3 residues: CASSIDLFPGMSDGYTF. Here the CDR3 DNA reads TGTGCCAGTAGTATAGATCTTTTTCCAGGGATGTCCGATGGCTACACCTTC.

The V and J genes are TRBV2 and TRBJ1-1, with 10 positions matching TRBD1. CDR3 length: 17 amino acids. Germline trimming cut 5 bases from V and 0 bases from J; bases unmatched to any gene: 9. The germline V gene has CDR1 SNHLY and CDR2 FYNNEI. The CDR3 DNA reads TGTGCCAGCAGTCCAGGGACAGGGGTAAGGGTGAACACTGAAGCTTTCTTT. This gives the protein CASSPGTGVRVNTEAFF. Variable domain in full (rest from reference TRBV2 and TRBJ1-1): EPEVTQTPSHQVTQMGQEVILRCVPISNHLYFYWYRQILGQKVEFLVSFYNNEISEKSEIFDDQFSVERPDGSNFTLKIRSTKLEDSAMYFCASSPGTGVRVNTEAFFGQGTRLTVV.

The gene calls are TRBV11-2 and TRBJ2-1; 13 positions agree with TRBD2. The germline CDR1 and CDR2 sequences are SGHAT and FQNNGV. Germline trimming cut 3 bases from V and 6 bases from J; bases unmatched to any gene: 2. This CDR3 is 15 amino acids long. CDR3 loop: CASSFTSGGANEQFF. The CDR3 DNA reads TGTGCCAGCAGCTTTACTAGCGGGGGGGCCAATGAGCAGTTCTTC.

This chain links TRBV30 with TRBJ1-6; 8 positions match TRBD1. Trimming cost V 4 bases and J 1 base; bases outside gene matches: 6. This CDR3 is built from 16 residues. Germline CDR1 GTSNPN, CDR2 SVGIG (reference sequence). The CDR3 nucleotides are TGTGCCTGGACCCAACAGGGGGTATCCTATAATTCACCCCTCCACTTT. Residues: CAWTQQGVSYNSPLHF. The full variable domain, its missing parts supplied by reference TRBV30 and TRBJ1-6, is SQTIHQWPATLVQPVGSPLSLECTVEGTSNPNLYWYRQAAGRGLQLLFYSVGIGQISSEVPQNLSASRPQDRQFILSSKKLLLSDSGFYLCAWTQQGVSYNSPLHFGNGTRLTVT.

The V gene is TRBV12-3 or TRBV12-4, the J gene TRBJ1-1, with D uncertain. This CDR3 has 12 residues. Trimming took 2 bases from V and 7 from J, leaving 8 bases between them. The CDR3 region has the DNA TGTGCCAGCAGTTTACCCGGGAGTGAAGCTTTCTTT. The encoded protein is CASSLPGSEAFF.

This clone was seen only once. The rearrangement links TRBV4-2 to TRBJ1-1; perhaps TRBD1 as D (5 bases). Per the germline V gene, CDR1 is LGHNA and CDR2 is YNFKEQ. This CDR3 spans 14 amino acids. V shed 0 bases and J shed 6 bases, with 11 bases lying between them. The CDR3 DNA is TGTGCCAGCAGCCAAGATATATCGGGGGCTGAAGCTTTCTTT. Its protein product is CASSQDISGAEAFF.

This sequence joins TRBV4-1 and TRBJ2-1; unclear D gene. The germline gives CDR1 MGHRA, CDR2 YSYEKL. Trimming stripped 1 base from V and 10 bases from J, with 14 bases between. This CDR3 comprises 14 residues. The CDR3 here is CASSQGFPGWEQFF. In DNA, the CDR3 is TGCGCCAGCAGCCAAGGCTTCCCCGGTTGGGAGCAGTTCTTC.